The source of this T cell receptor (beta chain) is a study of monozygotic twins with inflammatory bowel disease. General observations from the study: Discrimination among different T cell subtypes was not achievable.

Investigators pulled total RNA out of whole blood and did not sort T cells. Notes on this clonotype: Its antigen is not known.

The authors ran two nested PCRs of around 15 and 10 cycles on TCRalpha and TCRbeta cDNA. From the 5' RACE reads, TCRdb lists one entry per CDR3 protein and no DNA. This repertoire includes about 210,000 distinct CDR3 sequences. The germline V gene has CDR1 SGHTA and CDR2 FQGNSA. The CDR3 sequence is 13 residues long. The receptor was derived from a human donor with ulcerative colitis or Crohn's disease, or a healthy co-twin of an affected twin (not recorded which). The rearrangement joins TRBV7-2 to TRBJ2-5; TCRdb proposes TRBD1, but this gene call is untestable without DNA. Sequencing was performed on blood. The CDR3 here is CASSSRLEETQYF.